Included here is one TCR beta chain sequence, with context. The antigen is not known. This record belongs to a study of T-cell memory formation after mild COVID-19. Study-level results: Of the contracting clones, CD4+ ones lay mainly in CM and EM, and CD8+ ones in EMRA. CD4/CD8 balance held among clones contracting day 15 to 85, and later expanders leaned CD4+.

V lost 5 bases, J lost 3 bases, and 17 bases stayed unmatched. The germline V gene has CDR1 SGHTS and CDR2 YDEGEE. The CDR3 runs 18 residues. TCRdb reanalysed the 5' RACE reads using MiXCR and keeps one entry per CDR3 protein. This table holds some 110,000 distinct CDR3 sequences, approximately 15% found once. J is TRBJ2-3 and V is TRBV5-8; the match to TRBD2 covers 8 bases. The receptor's source is an adult woman who had mild COVID-19 (a few samples of this study predate the infection). Cell type and time point are not known. Sequenced input: PBMCs or a T cell subset sorted from them (not recorded which). CDR3 protein: CASRGLESSGSGTDTQYF. The CDR3 bases are TGTGCCAGCAGAGGACTCGAAAGCAGCGGGAGTGGGACAGATACGCAGTATTTT.